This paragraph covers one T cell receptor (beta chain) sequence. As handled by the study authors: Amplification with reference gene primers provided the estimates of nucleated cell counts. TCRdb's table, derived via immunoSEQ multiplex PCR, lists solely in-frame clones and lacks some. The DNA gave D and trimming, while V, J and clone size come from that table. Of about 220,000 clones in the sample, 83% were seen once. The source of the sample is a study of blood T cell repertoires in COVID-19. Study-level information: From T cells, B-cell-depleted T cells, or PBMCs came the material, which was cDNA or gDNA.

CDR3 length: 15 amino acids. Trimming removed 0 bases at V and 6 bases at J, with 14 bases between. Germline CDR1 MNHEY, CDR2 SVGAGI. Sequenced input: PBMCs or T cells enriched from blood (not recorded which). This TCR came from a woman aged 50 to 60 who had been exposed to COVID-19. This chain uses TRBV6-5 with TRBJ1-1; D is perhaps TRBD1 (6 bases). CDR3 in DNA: TGTGCCAGCAGTTACTCGAGGCAGGGGATCGCTGAAGCTTTCTTT. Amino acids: CASSYSRQGIAEAFF.